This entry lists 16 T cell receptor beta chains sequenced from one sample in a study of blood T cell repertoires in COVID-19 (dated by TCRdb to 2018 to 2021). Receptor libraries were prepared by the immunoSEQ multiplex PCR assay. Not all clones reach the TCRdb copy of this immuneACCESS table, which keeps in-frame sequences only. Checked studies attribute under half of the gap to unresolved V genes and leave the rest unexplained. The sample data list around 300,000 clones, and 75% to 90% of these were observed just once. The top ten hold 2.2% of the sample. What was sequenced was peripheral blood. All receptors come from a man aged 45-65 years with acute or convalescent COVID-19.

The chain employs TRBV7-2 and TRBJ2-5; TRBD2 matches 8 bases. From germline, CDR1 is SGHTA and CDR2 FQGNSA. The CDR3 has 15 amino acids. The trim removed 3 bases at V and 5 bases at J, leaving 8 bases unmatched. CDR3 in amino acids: CASSFRGGLRETQYF. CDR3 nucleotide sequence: TGTGCCAGCAGCTTCCGCGGGGGGTTGCGGGAGACCCAGTACTTC.

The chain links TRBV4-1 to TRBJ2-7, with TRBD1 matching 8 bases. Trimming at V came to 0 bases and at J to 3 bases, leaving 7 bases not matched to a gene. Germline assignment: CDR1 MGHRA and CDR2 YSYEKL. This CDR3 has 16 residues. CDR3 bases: TGCGCCAGCAGCCAAGAGGGGGACAGGCACGTCTACGAGCAGTACTTC. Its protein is CASSQEGDRHVYEQYF.

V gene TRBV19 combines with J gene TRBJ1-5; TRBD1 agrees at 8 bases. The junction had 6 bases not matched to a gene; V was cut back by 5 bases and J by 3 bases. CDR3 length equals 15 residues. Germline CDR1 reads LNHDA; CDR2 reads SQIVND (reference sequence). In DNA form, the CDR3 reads TGTGCCAGTAGTGCCGGGACAGGTTCCAATCAGCCCCAGCATTTT. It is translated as CASSAGTGSNQPQHF.

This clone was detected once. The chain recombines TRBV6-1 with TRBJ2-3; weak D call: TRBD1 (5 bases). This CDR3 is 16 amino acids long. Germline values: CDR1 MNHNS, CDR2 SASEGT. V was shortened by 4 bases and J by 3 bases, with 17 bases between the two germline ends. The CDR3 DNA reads TGTGCCAGCAGTGGGTCCACGACAGCCGCTACAGATACGCAGTATTTT. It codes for CASSGSTTAATDTQYF.

The CDR3 here is CASSLDRGGEQYF. DNA of the CDR3: TGTGCCAGCAGCTTAGATCGGGGGGGCGAGCAGTACTTC. This chain uses TRBV13 with TRBJ2-7, with 8 bases that match TRBD2. V lost 1 base to trimming and J lost 6 bases; unmatched junction nucleotides: 2. This CDR3 region has 13 residues. CDR1 and CDR2 (germline): PRHDT, FYEKMQ (reference sequence).

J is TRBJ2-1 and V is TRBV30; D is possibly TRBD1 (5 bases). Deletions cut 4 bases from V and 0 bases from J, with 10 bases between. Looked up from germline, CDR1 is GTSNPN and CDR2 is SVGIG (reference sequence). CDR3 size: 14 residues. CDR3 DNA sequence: TGTGCCTGGAAGGGGCTAAGCTCCTACAATGAGCAGTTCTTC. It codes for CAWKGLSSYNEQFF.

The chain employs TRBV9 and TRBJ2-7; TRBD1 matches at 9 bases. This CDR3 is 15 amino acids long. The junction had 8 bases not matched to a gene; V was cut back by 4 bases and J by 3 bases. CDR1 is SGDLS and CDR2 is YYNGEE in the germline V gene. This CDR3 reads CASSSGEGQGYEQYF. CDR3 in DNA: TGTGCCAGCAGCTCTGGGGAGGGACAGGGCTACGAGCAGTACTTC.

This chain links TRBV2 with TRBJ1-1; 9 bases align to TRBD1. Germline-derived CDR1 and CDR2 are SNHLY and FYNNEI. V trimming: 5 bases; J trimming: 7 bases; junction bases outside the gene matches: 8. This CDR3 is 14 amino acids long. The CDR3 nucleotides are TGTGCCAGCAGTCCCCGGGACAGGGAAGGTGAAGCTTTCTTT. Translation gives CASSPRDREGEAFF.

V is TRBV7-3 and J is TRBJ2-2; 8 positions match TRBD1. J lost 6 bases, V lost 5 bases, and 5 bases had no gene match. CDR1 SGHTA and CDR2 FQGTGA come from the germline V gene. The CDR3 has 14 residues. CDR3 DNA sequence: TGTGCCAGCAGCCGGCAGGGGGCCTCCGGGGAGCTGTTTTTT. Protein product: CASSRQGASGELFF. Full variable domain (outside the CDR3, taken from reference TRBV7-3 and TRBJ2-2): GAGVSQTPSNKVTEKGKYVELRCDPISGHTALYWYRQSLGQGPEFLIYFQGTGAADDSGLPNDRFFAVRPEGSVSTLKIQRTERGDSAVYLCASSRQGASGELFFGEGSRLTVL.

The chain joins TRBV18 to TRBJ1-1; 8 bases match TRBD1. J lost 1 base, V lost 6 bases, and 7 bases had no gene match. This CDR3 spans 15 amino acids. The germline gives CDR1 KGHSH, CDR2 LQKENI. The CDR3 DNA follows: TGTGCCAGCTCGCGCAGGGGGCGAGGGAACACTGAAGCTTTCTTT. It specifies CASSRRGRGNTEAFF.

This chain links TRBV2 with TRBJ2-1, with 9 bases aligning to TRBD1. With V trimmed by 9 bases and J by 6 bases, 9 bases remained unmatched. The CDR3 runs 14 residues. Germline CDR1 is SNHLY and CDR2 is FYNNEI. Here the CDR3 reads CASKPTGQGNEQFF. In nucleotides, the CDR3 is TGTGCCAGTAAACCGACGGGACAGGGCAATGAGCAGTTCTTC.

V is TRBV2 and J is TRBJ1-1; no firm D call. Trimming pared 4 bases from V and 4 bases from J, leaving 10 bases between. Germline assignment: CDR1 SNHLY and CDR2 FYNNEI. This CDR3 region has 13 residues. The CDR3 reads CASSVLTSTEAFF. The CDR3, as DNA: TGTGCCAGCAGTGTTTTGACAAGCACTGAAGCTTTCTTT. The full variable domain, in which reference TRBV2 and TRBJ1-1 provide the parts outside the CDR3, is EPEVTQTPSHQVTQMGQEVILRCVPISNHLYFYWYRQILGQKVEFLVSFYNNEISEKSEIFDDQFSVERPDGSNFTLKIRSTKLEDSAMYFCASSVLTSTEAFFGQGTRLTVV.

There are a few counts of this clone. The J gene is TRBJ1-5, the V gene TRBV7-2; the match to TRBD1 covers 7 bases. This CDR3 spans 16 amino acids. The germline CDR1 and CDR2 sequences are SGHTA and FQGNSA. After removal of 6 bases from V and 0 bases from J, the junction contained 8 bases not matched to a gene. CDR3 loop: CASSIGTVNSNQPQHF. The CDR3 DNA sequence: TGTGCCAGCAGTATAGGGACAGTCAATAGCAATCAGCCCCAGCATTTT. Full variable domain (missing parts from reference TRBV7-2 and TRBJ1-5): GAGVSQSPSNKVTEKGKDVELRCDPISGHTALYWYRQSLGQGLEFLIYFQGNSAPDKSGLPSDRFSAERTGGSVSTLTIQRTQQEDSAVYLCASSIGTVNSNQPQHFGDGTRLSIL.

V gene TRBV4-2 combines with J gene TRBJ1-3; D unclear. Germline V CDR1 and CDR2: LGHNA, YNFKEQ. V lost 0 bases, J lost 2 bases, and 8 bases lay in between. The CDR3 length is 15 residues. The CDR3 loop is CASSQEHVTGNTIYF. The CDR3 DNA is TGTGCCAGCAGCCAAGAACACGTAACTGGAAACACCATATATTTT.

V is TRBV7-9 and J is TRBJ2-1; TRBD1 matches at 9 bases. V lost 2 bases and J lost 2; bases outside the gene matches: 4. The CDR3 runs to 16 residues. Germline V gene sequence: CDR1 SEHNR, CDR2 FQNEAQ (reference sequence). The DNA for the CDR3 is TGTGCCAGCAGCTTACAACAGGGGGCGGCCTACAATGAGCAGTTCTTC. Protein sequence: CASSLQQGAAYNEQFF.

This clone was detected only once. CDR3 loop: CAWRGSGSRTEAFF. CDR3 coding DNA: TGTGCCTGGAGAGGATCGGGTTCGCGCACTGAAGCTTTCTTT. The chain joins TRBV30 to TRBJ1-1; D is unclear. V lost 3 bases, J lost 4 bases, and 15 bases lay in between. The length of the CDR3 is 14 residues. Germline V gene data show CDR1 as GTSNPN and CDR2 as SVGIG (reference sequence).